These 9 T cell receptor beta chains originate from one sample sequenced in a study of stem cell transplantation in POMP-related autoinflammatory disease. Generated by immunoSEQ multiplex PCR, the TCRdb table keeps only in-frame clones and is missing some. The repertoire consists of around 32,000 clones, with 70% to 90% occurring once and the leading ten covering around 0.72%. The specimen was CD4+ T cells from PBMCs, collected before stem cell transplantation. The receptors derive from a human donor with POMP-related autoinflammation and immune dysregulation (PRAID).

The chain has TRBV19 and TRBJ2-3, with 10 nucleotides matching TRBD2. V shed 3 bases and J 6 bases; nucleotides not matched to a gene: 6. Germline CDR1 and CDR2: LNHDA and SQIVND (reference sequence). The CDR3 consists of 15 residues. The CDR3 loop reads CASSILAGAADTQYF. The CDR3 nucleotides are TGTGCCAGTAGTATCCTAGCGGGGGCGGCGGATACGCAGTATTTT. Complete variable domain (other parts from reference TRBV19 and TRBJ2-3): DGGITQSPKYLFRKEGQNVTLSCEQNLNHDAMYWYRQDPGQGLRLIYYSQIVNDFQKGDIAEGYSVSREKKESFPLTVTSAQKNPTAFYLCASSILAGAADTQYFGPGTRLTVL.

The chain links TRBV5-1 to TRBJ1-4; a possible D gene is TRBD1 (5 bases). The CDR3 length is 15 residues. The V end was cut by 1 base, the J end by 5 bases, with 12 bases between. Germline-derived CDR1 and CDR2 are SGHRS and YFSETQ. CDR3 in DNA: TGCGCCAGCAGCTTGACGGGACGGCTAAATGAAAAACTGTTTTTT. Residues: CASSLTGRLNEKLFF.

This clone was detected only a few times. The CDR3 reads CASSLSPVNQPQHF. DNA of the CDR3: TGTGCCAGCAGCTTGAGTCCGGTTAATCAGCCCCAGCATTTT. The rearrangement links TRBV5-6 to TRBJ1-5; D ambiguous. Between the trimmed V and J ends, which lost 1 base and 4 bases, there was a span of 9 bases. Germline CDR1 reads SGHDT; CDR2 reads YYEEEE. CDR3 size: 14 residues.

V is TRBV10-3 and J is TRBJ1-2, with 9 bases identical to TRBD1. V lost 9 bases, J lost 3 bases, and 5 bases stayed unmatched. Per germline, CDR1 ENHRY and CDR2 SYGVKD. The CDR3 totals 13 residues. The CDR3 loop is CAIQGAGDYGYTF. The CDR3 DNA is TGTGCCATACAGGGGGCGGGGGACTATGGCTACACCTTC.

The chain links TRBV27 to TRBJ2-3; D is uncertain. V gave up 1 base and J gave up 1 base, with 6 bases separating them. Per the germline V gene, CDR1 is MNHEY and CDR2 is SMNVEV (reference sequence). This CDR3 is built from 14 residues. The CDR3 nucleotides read TGTGCCAGCAGTTTATTCGAGGGCACAGATACGCAGTATTTT. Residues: CASSLFEGTDTQYF.

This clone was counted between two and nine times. CDR3 coding DNA: TGTGCCAGCAGTGAAAAGTGGGCGGAGTACTTC. It translates to CASSEKWAEYF. The chain carries TRBV2 and TRBJ2-7; D not certain. CDR1 SNHLY and CDR2 FYNNEI come from the germline V gene. The CDR3 contains 11 residues. The ends were cut back, 2 bases at V and 11 bases at J, with 10 bases in the middle.

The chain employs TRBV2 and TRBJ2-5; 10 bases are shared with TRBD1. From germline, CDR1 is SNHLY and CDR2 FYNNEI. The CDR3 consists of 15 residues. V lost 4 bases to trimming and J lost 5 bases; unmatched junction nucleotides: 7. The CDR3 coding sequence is TGTGCCAGCAGTGTTGGGACAGGGGAAGTGGAGACCCAGTACTTC. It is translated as CASSVGTGEVETQYF. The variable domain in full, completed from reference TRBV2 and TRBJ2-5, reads EPEVTQTPSHQVTQMGQEVILRCVPISNHLYFYWYRQILGQKVEFLVSFYNNEISEKSEIFDDQFSVERPDGSNFTLKIRSTKLEDSAMYFCASSVGTGEVETQYFGPGTRLLVL.

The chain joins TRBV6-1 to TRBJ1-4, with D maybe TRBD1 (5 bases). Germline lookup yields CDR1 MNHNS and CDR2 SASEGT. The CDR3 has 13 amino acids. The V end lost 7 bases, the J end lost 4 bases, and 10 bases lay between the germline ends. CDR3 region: CASTDRSNEKLFF. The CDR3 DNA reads TGTGCCAGCACCGACAGAAGTAATGAAAAACTGTTTTTT.

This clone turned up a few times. The DNA of the CDR3 is TGTGCCAGCAGTGAAGCGCTTGGGGGGATGAACACTGAAGCTTTCTTT. Its translation: CASSEALGGMNTEAFF. V gene TRBV2 combines with J gene TRBJ1-1; tentatively, D is TRBD1 (5 bases). The CDR3 is 16 residues long. Trimming left V 0 bases short and J 0 bases short, with 11 bases between. From germline, CDR1 is SNHLY and CDR2 FYNNEI. The whole variable domain, filled in from reference TRBV2 and TRBJ1-1, reads EPEVTQTPSHQVTQMGQEVILRCVPISNHLYFYWYRQILGQKVEFLVSFYNNEISEKSEIFDDQFSVERPDGSNFTLKIRSTKLEDSAMYFCASSEALGGMNTEAFFGQGTRLTVV.